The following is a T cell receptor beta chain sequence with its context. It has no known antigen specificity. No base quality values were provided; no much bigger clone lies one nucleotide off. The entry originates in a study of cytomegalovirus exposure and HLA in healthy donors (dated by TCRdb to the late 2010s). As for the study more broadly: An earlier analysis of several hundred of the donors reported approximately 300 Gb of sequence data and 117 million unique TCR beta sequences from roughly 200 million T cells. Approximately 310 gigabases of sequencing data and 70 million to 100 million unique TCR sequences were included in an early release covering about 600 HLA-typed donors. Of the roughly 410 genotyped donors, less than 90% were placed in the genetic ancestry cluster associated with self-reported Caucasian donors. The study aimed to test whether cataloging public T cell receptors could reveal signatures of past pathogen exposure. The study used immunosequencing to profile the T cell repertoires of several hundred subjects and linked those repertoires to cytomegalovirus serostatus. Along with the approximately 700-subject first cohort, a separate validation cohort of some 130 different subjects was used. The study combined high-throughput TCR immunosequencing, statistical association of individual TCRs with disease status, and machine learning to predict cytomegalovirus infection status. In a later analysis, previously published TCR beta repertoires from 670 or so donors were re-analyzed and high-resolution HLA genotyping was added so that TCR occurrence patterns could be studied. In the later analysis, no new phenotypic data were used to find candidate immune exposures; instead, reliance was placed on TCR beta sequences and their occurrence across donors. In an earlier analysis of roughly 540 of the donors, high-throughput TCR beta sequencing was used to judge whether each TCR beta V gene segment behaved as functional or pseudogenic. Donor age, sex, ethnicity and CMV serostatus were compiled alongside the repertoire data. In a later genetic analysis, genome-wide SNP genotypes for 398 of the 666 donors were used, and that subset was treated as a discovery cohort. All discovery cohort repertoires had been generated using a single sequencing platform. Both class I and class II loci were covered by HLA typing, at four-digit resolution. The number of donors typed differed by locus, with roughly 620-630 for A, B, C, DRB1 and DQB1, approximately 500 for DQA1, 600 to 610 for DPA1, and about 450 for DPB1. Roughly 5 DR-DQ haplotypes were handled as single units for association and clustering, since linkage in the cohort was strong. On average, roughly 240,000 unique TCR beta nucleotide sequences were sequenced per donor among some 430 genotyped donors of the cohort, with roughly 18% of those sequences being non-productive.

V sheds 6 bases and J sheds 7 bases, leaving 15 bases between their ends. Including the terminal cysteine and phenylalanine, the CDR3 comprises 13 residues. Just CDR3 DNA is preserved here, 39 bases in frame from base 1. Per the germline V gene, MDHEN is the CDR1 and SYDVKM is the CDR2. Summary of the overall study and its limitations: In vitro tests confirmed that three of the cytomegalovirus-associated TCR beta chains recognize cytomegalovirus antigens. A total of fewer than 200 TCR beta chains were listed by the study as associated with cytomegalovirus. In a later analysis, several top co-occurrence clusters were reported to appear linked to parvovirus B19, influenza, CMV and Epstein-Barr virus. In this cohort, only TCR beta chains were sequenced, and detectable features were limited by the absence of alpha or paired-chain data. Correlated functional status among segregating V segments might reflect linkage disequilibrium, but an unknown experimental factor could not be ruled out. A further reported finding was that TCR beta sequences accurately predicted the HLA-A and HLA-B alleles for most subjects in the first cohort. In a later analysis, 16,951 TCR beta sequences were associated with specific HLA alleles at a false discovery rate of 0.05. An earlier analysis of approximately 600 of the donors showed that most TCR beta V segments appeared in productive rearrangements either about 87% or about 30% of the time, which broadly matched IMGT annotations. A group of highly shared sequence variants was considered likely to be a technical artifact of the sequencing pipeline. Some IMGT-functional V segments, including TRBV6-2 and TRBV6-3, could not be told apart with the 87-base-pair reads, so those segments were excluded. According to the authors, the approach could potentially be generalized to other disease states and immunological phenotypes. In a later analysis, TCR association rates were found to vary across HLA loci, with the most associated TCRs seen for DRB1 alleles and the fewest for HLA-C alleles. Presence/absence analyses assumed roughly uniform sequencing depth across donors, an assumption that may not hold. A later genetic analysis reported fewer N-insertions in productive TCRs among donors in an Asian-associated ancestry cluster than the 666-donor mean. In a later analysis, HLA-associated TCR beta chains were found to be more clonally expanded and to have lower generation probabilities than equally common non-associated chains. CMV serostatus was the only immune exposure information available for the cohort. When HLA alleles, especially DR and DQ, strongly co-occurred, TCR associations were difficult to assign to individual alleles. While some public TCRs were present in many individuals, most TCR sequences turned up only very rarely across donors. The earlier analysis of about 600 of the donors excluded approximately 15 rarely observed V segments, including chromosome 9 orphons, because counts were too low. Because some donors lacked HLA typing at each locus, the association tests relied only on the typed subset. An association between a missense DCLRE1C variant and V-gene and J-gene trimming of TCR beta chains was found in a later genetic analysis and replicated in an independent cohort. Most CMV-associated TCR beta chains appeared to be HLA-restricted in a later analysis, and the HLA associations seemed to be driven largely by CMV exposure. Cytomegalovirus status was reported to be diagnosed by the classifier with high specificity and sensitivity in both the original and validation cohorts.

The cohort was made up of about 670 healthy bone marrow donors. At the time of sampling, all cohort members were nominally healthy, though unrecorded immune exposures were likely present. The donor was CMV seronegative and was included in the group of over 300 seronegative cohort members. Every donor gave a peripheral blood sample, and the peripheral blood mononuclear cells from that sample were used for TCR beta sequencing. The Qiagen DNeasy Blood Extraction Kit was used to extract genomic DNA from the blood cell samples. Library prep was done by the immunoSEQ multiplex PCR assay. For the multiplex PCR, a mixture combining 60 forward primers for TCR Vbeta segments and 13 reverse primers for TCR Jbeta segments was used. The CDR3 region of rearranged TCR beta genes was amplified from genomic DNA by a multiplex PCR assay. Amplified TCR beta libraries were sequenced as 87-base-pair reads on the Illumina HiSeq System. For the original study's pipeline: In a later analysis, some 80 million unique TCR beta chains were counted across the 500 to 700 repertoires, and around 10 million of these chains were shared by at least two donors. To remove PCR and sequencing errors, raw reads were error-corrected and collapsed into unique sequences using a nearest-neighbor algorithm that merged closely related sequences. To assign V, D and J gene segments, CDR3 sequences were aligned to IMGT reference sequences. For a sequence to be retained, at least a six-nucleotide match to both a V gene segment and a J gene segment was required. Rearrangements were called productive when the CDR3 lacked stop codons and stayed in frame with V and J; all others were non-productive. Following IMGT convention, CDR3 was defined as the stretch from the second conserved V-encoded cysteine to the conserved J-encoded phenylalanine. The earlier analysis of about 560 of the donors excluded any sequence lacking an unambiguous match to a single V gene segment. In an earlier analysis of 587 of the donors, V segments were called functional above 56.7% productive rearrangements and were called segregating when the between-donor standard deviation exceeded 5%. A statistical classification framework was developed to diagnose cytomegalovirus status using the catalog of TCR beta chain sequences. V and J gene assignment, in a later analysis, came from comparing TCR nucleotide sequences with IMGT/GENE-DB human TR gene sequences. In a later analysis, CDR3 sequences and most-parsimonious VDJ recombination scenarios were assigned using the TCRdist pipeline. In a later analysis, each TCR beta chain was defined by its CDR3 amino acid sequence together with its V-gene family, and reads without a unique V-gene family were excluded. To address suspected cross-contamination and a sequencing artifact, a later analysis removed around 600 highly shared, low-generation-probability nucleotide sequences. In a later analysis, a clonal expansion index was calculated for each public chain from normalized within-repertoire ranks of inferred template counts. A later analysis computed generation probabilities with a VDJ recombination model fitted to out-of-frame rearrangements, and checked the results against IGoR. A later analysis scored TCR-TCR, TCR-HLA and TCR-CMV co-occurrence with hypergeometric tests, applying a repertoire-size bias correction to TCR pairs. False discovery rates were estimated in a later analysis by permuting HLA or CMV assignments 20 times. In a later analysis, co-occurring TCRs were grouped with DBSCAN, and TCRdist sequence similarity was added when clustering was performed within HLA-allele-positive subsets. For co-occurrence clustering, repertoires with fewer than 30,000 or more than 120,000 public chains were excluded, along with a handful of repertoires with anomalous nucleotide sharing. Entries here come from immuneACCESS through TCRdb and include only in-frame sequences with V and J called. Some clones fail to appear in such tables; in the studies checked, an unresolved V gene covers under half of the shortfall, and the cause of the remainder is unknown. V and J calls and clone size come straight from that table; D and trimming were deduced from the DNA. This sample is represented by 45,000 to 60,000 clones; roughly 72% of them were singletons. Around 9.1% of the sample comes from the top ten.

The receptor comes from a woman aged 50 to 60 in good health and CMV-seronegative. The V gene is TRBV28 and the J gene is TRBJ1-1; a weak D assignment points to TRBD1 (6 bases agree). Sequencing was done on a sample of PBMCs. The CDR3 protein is CASRYGTLIEAFF. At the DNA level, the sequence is TGTGCCAGCAGGTACGGGACACTTATTGAAGCTTTCTTT.